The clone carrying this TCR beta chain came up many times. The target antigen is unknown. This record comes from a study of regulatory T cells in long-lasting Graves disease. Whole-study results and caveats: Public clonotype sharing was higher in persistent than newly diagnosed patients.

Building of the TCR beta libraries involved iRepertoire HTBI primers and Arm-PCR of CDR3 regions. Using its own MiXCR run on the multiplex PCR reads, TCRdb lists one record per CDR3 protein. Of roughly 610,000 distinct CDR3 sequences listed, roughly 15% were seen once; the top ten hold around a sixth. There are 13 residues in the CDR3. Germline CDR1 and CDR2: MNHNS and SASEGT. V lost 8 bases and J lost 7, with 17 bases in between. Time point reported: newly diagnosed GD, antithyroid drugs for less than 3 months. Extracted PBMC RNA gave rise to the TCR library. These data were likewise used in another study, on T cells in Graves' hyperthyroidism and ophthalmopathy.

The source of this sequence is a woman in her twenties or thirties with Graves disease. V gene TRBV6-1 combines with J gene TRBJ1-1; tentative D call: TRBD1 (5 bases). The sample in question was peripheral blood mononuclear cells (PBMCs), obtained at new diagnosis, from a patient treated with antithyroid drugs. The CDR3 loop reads CASLDPPGLEAFF. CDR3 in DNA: TGTGCCAGCCTCGATCCCCCGGGACTTGAAGCTTTCTTT.